Listed below are T cell receptor beta chains from one sample, sequenced in a study of blood T cell repertoires in COVID-19. TCRdb's table, derived via immunoSEQ multiplex PCR, lists solely in-frame clones and lacks some. The table shows about 360,000 clones, with roughly 86% occurring only once. Sequences were obtained from PBMCs or T cells enriched from blood (not recorded which). The receptors originated from a woman in her thirties or forties with acute COVID-19. CDR3s include the opening cysteine and the closing phenylalanine or tryptophan. A D gene is named only where the DNA matches it firmly. Size is omitted from some rows. Given values are once, few, many or a class for expanded clones.

j_call	clone_size	v_call	d_call	cdr3_aa	cdr3_nt
TRBJ2-3	NA	TRBV5-1	NA	CASRTASTDTQYF	TGCGCCAGCAGGACTGCTAGCACAGATACGCAGTATTTT
TRBJ2-2	NA	TRBV5-1	TRBD1	CASSLFRTGITGELFF	TGCGCCAGCAGCTTATTCCGGACAGGGATCACCGGGGAGCTGTTTTTT
TRBJ1-2	NA	TRBV18	NA	CASSLDTDYGYTF	TGTGCCAGCTCGCTCGACACAGACTATGGCTACACCTTC
TRBJ2-7	once	TRBV27	TRBD1	CASRPRTGGSYEQYF	TGTGCCAGCAGACCGCGTACAGGGGGCTCCTACGAGCAGTACTTC
TRBJ2-1	NA	TRBV30	TRBD1	CAWTSGQAESHNEQFF	TGTGCCTGGACCTCAGGACAGGCAGAGAGCCACAATGAGCAGTTCTTC
TRBJ2-4	NA	TRBV4-1	NA	CASSQGDRLENIQYF	TGCGCCAGCAGCCAGGGCGACAGGTTAGAAAACATTCAGTACTTC
TRBJ2-1	NA	TRBV11-2	NA	CASSLAAGIYNEQFF	TGTGCCAGCAGCTTAGCGGCGGGGATCTACAATGAGCAGTTCTTC
TRBJ2-5	NA	TRBV6-5	NA	CASSYVAAEETQYF	TGTGCCAGCAGTTACGTGGCTGCCGAAGAGACCCAGTACTTC
TRBJ1-1	NA	TRBV19	TRBD1	CASSLDRYSTEAFF	TGTGCCAGTAGTTTGGACAGGTATAGCACTGAAGCTTTCTTT
TRBJ2-1	NA	TRBV20-1	NA	CSASLFRGSYNEQFF	TGCAGTGCTAGTTTGTTCAGGGGTTCCTACAATGAGCAGTTCTTC
TRBJ1-2	NA	TRBV5-1	TRBD1	CASSLGGQASNYGYTF	TGCGCCAGCAGCTTGGGGGGACAGGCCTCTAACTATGGCTACACCTTC
TRBJ2-3	NA	TRBV4-1	TRBD2	CASSQHGTSKDTQYF	TGCGCCAGCAGCCAACACGGGACTAGTAAAGATACGCAGTATTTT
TRBJ2-7	NA	TRBV10-3	TRBD2	CAISVPTSGGQYEQYF	TGTGCCATCAGTGTCCCGACTAGCGGGGGGCAATACGAGCAGTACTTC
TRBJ2-7	NA	TRBV5-5	NA	CASSLGTGGDEQYF	TGTGCCAGCAGCTTGGGGACAGGAGGGGACGAGCAGTACTTC
TRBJ1-1	NA	TRBV3-1/TRBV3-2	NA	CASSPRRANTEAFF	TGTGCCAGCAGCCCCCGCAGGGCGAACACTGAAGCTTTCTTT
TRBJ1-5	NA	TRBV30	NA	CAWSAGINQPQHF	TGTGCCTGGAGTGCAGGGATCAATCAGCCCCAGCATTTT
TRBJ1-3	NA	TRBV5-4	NA	CASSTLGDGGAGNTIYF	TGTGCCAGCAGCACCCTGGGGGATGGGGGCGCTGGAAACACCATATATTTT
TRBJ1-1	once	TRBV7-9	NA	CASSLPGGDTPEAFF	TGTGCCAGCAGCCTCCCGGGGGGGGACACCCCGGAGGCTTTCTTT
TRBJ1-2	NA	TRBV27	TRBD1	CASSRDRGSYGYTF	TGTGCCAGCAGTCGCGACAGGGGGAGCTATGGCTACACCTTC
TRBJ1-2	NA	TRBV19	NA	CASKIGGGGYGYTF	TGTGCCAGTAAAATAGGGGGGGGCGGCTATGGCTACACCTTC
TRBJ1-1	NA	TRBV4-1	NA	CASSQDLQGLNTEAFF	TGCGCCAGCAGCCAAGATCTTCAGGGCCTGAACACTGAAGCTTTCTTT
TRBJ2-5	many	TRBV12-3/TRBV12-4	NA	CASRGTAGTQYF	TGTGCCAGCAGGGGGACTGCAGGGACCCAGTACTTC
TRBJ2-5	NA	TRBV6-6	TRBD2	CATGLSGVGETQYF	TGTGCCACCGGATTGAGCGGGGTGGGAGAGACCCAGTACTTC
TRBJ1-6	NA	TRBV4-1	NA	CASSQDASSPLHF	TGCGCCAGCAGCCAAGATGCCAGTTCACCCCTCCACTTT
TRBJ2-7	NA	TRBV18	NA	CASSPTRGISSYEQYF	TGTGCCAGCTCACCTACCAGGGGAATCTCGTCCTACGAGCAGTACTTC
TRBJ1-4	NA	TRBV19	TRBD1	CASGTDRASSEKLFF	TGTGCCAGTGGAACTGACAGGGCCAGTTCTGAAAAACTGTTTTTT
TRBJ1-6	once	TRBV6-6	NA	CASRLNSRINSPLHF	TGTGCCAGCAGGTTGAACAGTCGTATTAATTCACCCCTCCACTTT
TRBJ1-1	NA	TRBV20-1	NA	CSAARYTEAFF	TGCAGTGCTGCCAGGTACACTGAAGCTTTCTTT
TRBJ2-5	many	TRBV3-1/TRBV3-2	NA	CASSDQRYRQETQYF	TGTGCCAGCAGCGACCAACGCTACAGGCAAGAGACCCAGTACTTC
TRBJ2-5	NA	TRBV3-1/TRBV3-2	TRBD1	CASSQGTGAPAQYF	TGTGCCAGCAGCCAGGGGACAGGGGCCCCCGCCCAGTACTTC
TRBJ1-1	NA	TRBV9	NA	CASSVASQANTEAFF	TGTGCCAGCAGCGTAGCGTCACAGGCTAACACTGAAGCTTTCTTT
TRBJ2-7	NA	TRBV7-6	TRBD2	CASSFSSGPYEQYF	TGTGCCAGCAGCTTCTCTAGCGGACCATACGAGCAGTACTTC
TRBJ2-3	NA	TRBV9	TRBD2	CASSPRTSGNTDTQYF	TGTGCCAGCAGCCCACGGACTAGCGGGAACACAGATACGCAGTATTTT